The 23 T cell receptor beta chains in this list originate from one sample, sequenced in a study of Tregs in tolerant kidney transplant recipients. Generated by immunoSEQ multiplex PCR, the TCRdb table keeps only in-frame clones and is missing some. Among over 70,000 clones listed, roughly 90% were seen once. Related graft donors supplied nonmyeloablative bone marrow transplants, and mixed chimerism was transient. The sequencing here drew on CD4+ T cells from blood (PBMCs), taken 24 months after the transplant. The receptor set was obtained from a human patient who received a combined kidney and bone marrow transplant. A share of the T cells may be of graft donor origin.

This chain joins TRBV23-1 and TRBJ1-1, with 8 positions matching TRBD1. TRBV23-1 falls under the ORF class, with uncertain function. V dropped 3 bases and J dropped 2; count of bases not matched to a gene: 5. CDR3 length equals 15 residues. CDR3 sequence reads: CASSHLQGGNTEAFF. The CDR3 nucleotides read TGCGCCAGCAGTCACTTACAGGGGGGAAACACTGAAGCTTTCTTT.

This sequence joins TRBV19 and TRBJ2-5; maybe TRBD1 (6 bases). V lost 4 bases to trimming and J lost 1 base, with 13 bases between them. This CDR3 contains 15 residues. Germline V gives CDR1 LNHDA, CDR2 SQIVND (reference sequence). CDR3 in amino acids: CASSTAGDTQETQYF. DNA of the CDR3: TGTGCCAGTAGTACCGCAGGGGACACCCAAGAGACCCAGTACTTC. Using reference TRBV19 and TRBJ2-5 for the parts outside the CDR3, the full variable domain is DGGITQSPKYLFRKEGQNVTLSCEQNLNHDAMYWYRQDPGQGLRLIYYSQIVNDFQKGDIAEGYSVSREKKESFPLTVTSAQKNPTAFYLCASSTAGDTQETQYFGPGTRLLVL.

CDR3 in DNA: TGTGCCAGCAGGGAGATTCCCTACGAGCAGTACTTC. This translates into CASREIPYEQYF. The chain joins TRBV7-2 to TRBJ2-7; D not certain. The ends were cut back, 6 bases at V and 2 bases at J, with 8 bases in the middle. Germline V gene sequence: CDR1 SGHTA, CDR2 FQGNSA. The CDR3 is made up of 12 amino acids.

The chain employs TRBV30 and TRBJ1-2; maybe TRBD1 (5 bases). Per germline, CDR1 GTSNPN and CDR2 SVGIG (reference sequence). The CDR3 totals 12 residues. V was shortened by 5 bases and J by 0 bases, with 7 bases between the two germline ends. This CDR3 is CAWSGTNYGYTF. The CDR3, as DNA: TGTGCCTGGTCAGGGACTAACTATGGCTACACCTTC.

This clone was counted a few times. The genes are TRBV6-6 and TRBJ2-7, with no clear D. Germline CDR1 reads MNHNY; CDR2 reads SVGAGI (reference sequence). There are 12 residues in the CDR3. V lost 2 bases and J 4 bases, leaving 6 bases between the germline ends. The CDR3 region is CASSYADYEQYF. DNA of the CDR3: TGTGCCAGCAGTTACGCGGATTACGAGCAGTACTTC.

V usage is TRBV30 and J usage is TRBJ1-6, with TRBD1 matching over 9 bases. Germline CDR1 reads GTSNPN; CDR2 reads SVGIG (reference sequence). V lost 0 bases, J lost 5 bases, and 2 bases stayed unmatched. CDR3 length equals 15 residues. CDR3 nucleotides: TGTGCCTGGAGTGTTGGGACAGGGAATAATTCACCCCTCCACTTT. Translated, it gives CAWSVGTGNNSPLHF. Drawing the rest from reference TRBV30 and TRBJ1-6, the complete variable domain is SQTIHQWPATLVQPVGSPLSLECTVEGTSNPNLYWYRQAAGRGLQLLFYSVGIGQISSEVPQNLSASRPQDRQFILSSKKLLLSDSGFYLCAWSVGTGNNSPLHFGNGTRLTVT.

The chain carries TRBV4-2 and TRBJ2-7; 9 bases match TRBD2. CDR3 length equals 16 residues. Germline V gene lookup returns CDR1 LGHNA and CDR2 YNFKEQ. Unmatched junction bases numbered 7, after V lost 0 bases and J lost 4 bases. CDR3: CASSQEVAGEIYEQYF. The DNA of the CDR3 is TGTGCCAGCAGCCAAGAAGTAGCGGGGGAAATTTACGAGCAGTACTTC.

The gene calls are TRBV14 and TRBJ2-7; TRBD1 aligns across 7 bases. Germline CDR1 is SGHDN and CDR2 is FVKESK. The CDR3 contains 15 residues. Trimming at V came to 2 bases and at J to 3 bases, leaving 7 bases not matched to a gene. The CDR3 region is CASSQLGTAHYEQYF. The DNA for the CDR3 is TGTGCCAGCAGCCAATTAGGGACAGCGCACTACGAGCAGTACTTC. The full variable domain, completed using reference TRBV14 and TRBJ2-7, is EAGVTQFPSHSVIEKGQTVTLRCDPISGHDNLYWYRRVMGKEIKFLLHFVKESKQDESGMPNNRFLAERTGGTYSTLKVQPAELEDSGVYFCASSQLGTAHYEQYFGPGTRLTVT.

The chain recombines TRBV25-1 with TRBJ2-1; 7 bases map to TRBD2. The CDR3 runs to 14 residues. Germline V CDR1 and CDR2: MGHDK, SYGVNS. The ends lost 5 bases at V and 4 bases at J; junction bases unmatched: 5. The CDR3 nucleotides are TGTGCCAGCAGTCGGGACTACCTTTACAATGAGCAGTTCTTC. Encoded protein: CASSRDYLYNEQFF.

The V call is TRBV5-5, the J call TRBJ2-5; 8 bases align to TRBD2. Germline CDR1 and CDR2: SGHKS and YYEKEE (reference sequence). The J segment lost 1 base and the V segment lost 0 bases, leaving 5 bases of the junction unmatched. This CDR3 region has 16 residues. The CDR3 here is CASSLGASGGQETQYF. The CDR3 nucleotides read TGTGCCAGCAGCTTGGGTGCCAGCGGGGGCCAAGAGACCCAGTACTTC.

This chain links TRBV5-6 with TRBJ1-1; TRBD1 aligns across 8 bases. This CDR3 contains 15 residues. Germline V lookup: CDR1 SGHDT, CDR2 YYEEEE. Trimming took 4 bases from V and 6 from J; bases not matched to a gene: 11. This CDR3 is CASSRSDRDGAEAFF. The CDR3 DNA follows: TGTGCCAGCAGCCGTTCGGACAGGGATGGTGCTGAAGCTTTCTTT. The whole variable domain, filled in from reference TRBV5-6 and TRBJ1-1, reads DAGVTQSPTHLIKTRGQQVTLRCSPKSGHDTVSWYQQALGQGPQFIFQYYEEEERQRGNFPDRFSGHQFPNYSSELNVNALLLGDSALYLCASSRSDRDGAEAFFGQGTRLTVV.

This clone was detected only a few times. The chain employs TRBV6-6 and TRBJ1-4; TRBD1 aligns across 7 bases. Germline CDR1 and CDR2: MNHNY and SVGAGI (reference sequence). Trimming removed 7 bases from V and 6 bases from J; junction bases left unmatched: 11. The CDR3 is 15 residues long. Here the CDR3 reads CASTTGQDMDEKLFF. The CDR3 bases are TGTGCCAGCACGACCGGACAGGATATGGATGAAAAACTGTTTTTT.

The V and J genes are TRBV7-3 and TRBJ2-3; maybe TRBD1 (6 bases). The germline V gene has CDR1 SGHTA and CDR2 FQGTGA. The CDR3 is made up of 15 amino acids. V lost 5 bases to trimming and J lost 2 bases, with 14 bases between them. CDR3 protein: CASSLNGGLTDTQYF. CDR3 bases: TGTGCCAGCAGCCTAAATGGGGGCCTCACAGATACGCAGTATTTT. The whole variable domain, filled in from reference TRBV7-3 and TRBJ2-3, reads GAGVSQTPSNKVTEKGKYVELRCDPISGHTALYWYRQSLGQGPEFLIYFQGTGAADDSGLPNDRFFAVRPEGSVSTLKIQRTERGDSAVYLCASSLNGGLTDTQYFGPGTRLTVL.

This chain links TRBV6-5 with TRBJ1-2; TRBD1 matches at 11 bases. CDR1 and CDR2 from the germline V gene are MNHEY and SVGAGI. V gave up 6 bases and J gave up 4 bases; unmatched junction bases: 4. The CDR3 runs 14 residues. The CDR3 region is CASRRTGGSYGYTF. The CDR3 DNA follows: TGTGCCAGCAGACGGACAGGGGGCTCCTATGGCTACACCTTC.

The chain links TRBV12-5 to TRBJ1-5; 8 bases align to TRBD1. CDR3 length: 15 residues. With V trimmed by 6 bases and J by 6 bases, 10 bases remained unmatched. CDR1 is LGHNT and CDR2 is FRNRAP in the germline V gene. In DNA form, the CDR3 reads TGTGCTAGTGGCTGGGTCGGACAGGGTGGTCAGCCCCAGCATTTT. It translates to CASGWVGQGGQPQHF.

V gene TRBV27 combines with J gene TRBJ1-5; D call uncertain. Trimming took 8 bases from V and 4 from J, leaving 15 bases between them. Per the germline V gene, CDR1 is MNHEY and CDR2 is SMNVEV (reference sequence). CDR3 length: 14 residues. The CDR3 region has the DNA TGTGCCAGCGCCTTTGGAGGATTAAATCAGCCCCAGCATTTT. Protein product: CASAFGGLNQPQHF.

Note on this clone: An end of the junction differs from the germline gene, which may be a read error. The chain is built from TRBV7-2 and TRBJ1-2; 7 bases map to TRBD1. This CDR3 has 14 residues. Per the germline V gene, CDR1 is SGHTA and CDR2 is FQGNSA. The CDR3: CASSLAGQVYGYTF. The DNA for the CDR3 is TGTGCCAGCAGCCTAGCCGGACAGGTCTATGGCTACACCTTC.

The chain has TRBV11-2 and TRBJ2-5; a possible D gene is TRBD1 (6 bases). Germline CDR1 reads SGHAT; CDR2 reads FQNNGV. Trimming pared 7 bases from V and 5 bases from J, leaving 20 bases between. The CDR3 loop spans 15 amino acids. Written as DNA, the CDR3 is TGTGCCAGCACCGAGTTGGGGGCTGGGTCGGAGACCCAGTACTTC. The encoded protein is CASTELGAGSETQYF. Drawing the rest from reference TRBV11-2 and TRBJ2-5, the complete variable domain is EAGVAQSPRYKIIEKRQSVAFWCNPISGHATLYWYQQILGQGPKLLIQFQNNGVVDDSQLPKDRFSAERLKGVDSTLKIQPAKLEDSAVYLCASTELGAGSETQYFGPGTRLLVL.

The chain is built from TRBV7-3 and TRBJ1-1; tentatively, D is TRBD1 (6 bases). CDR3 length: 13 amino acids. The ends were cut back, 1 base at V and 3 bases at J, with 6 bases in the middle. Germline CDR1 and CDR2: SGHTA and FQGTGA. CDR3 DNA: TGTGCCAGCAGCTTAAACAGGGACACTGAAGCTTTCTTT. Residues: CASSLNRDTEAFF.

This clone showed up just once. The chain couples TRBV7-3 to TRBJ2-7, with D unclear. V dropped 5 bases and J dropped 0 bases, with 11 bases sitting between them. The CDR3 length is 14 residues. Germline CDR1 SGHTA, CDR2 FQGTGA. CDR3 amino acids: CASSRTGYSYEQYF. In nucleotides, the CDR3 is TGTGCCAGCAGCCGTACCGGTTACTCCTACGAGCAGTACTTC.

The chain employs TRBV9 and TRBJ1-1; no clear D. The V end was cut by 4 bases, the J end by 5 bases, with 21 bases between. Germline CDR1 and CDR2: SGDLS and YYNGEE. This CDR3 is 16 amino acids long. CDR3 bases: TGTGCCAGCAGCCCCCCTGGGCGGGAAGATTTTACTGAAGCTTTCTTT. Translated, it gives CASSPPGREDFTEAFF.

This chain joins TRBV29-1 and TRBJ1-1, with D possibly TRBD1 on 5 matching bases. The CDR3 covers 13 residues. Germline CDR1 reads SQVTM; CDR2 reads ANQGSEA. Trimming pared 8 bases from V and 8 bases from J, leaving 21 bases between. The CDR3 loop is CSIRRSGIEEAFF. The CDR3 region has the DNA TGCAGCATCCGGCGGTCAGGGATCGAAGAAGCTTTCTTT.

This clone has just a few counts. The rearrangement links TRBV7-9 to TRBJ2-7; D may be TRBD1 (6 bases). This CDR3 spans 14 amino acids. V lost 7 bases and J 0 bases, leaving 13 bases between the germline ends. Germline lookup yields CDR1 SEHNR and CDR2 FQNEAQ (reference sequence). CDR3 bases: TGTGCCAGCACCAGGGGTCCCAGCTCCTACGAGCAGTACTTC. This sequence encodes CASTRGPSSYEQYF.